These T cell receptor beta chains were read from a single sample in a study of shared T cell receptors in the human thymus. TCRdb's copy holds only in-frame clones and misses some; the assay was immunoSEQ multiplex PCR. The sample has more than 300,000 clones; over 90% are singletons. The sequenced sample consisted of thymocytes. All receptors come from a human donor. The CDR3 runs from the conserved cysteine through the conserved F or W.

v_call	j_call	cdr3_aa
TRBV7-2	TRBJ2-3	CASSSPQGSGTDTQYF
TRBV4-3	TRBJ2-7	CASSQTLAADSYEQYF
TRBV11-2	TRBJ1-4	CASSLDFSPHTNEKLFF
TRBV14	TRBJ1-2	CASSQEGQDYGYTF
TRBV2	TRBJ1-1	CARKQNLMNTEAFF
TRBV6-1	TRBJ2-7	CASSDRGLAGVAHSYEQYF
TRBV7-9	TRBJ1-2	CASSLTGRIGYTF
TRBV28	TRBJ2-2	CASRPRGWTSHTGELFF
TRBV28	TRBJ2-7	CASSPGYGGPYEQYF
TRBV4-3	TRBJ2-7	CASSQVRVGASYEQYF
TRBV28	TRBJ2-1	CASKDRYNEQFF
TRBV4-1	TRBJ2-5	CASSQTWTSGIQETQYF
TRBV7-6	TRBJ2-1	CASSLDSFGNEQFF
TRBV6-1	TRBJ1-1	CASSERVDAFF
TRBV7-2	TRBJ2-5	CASSPNRGGETQYF
TRBV4-2	TRBJ2-1	CASGPGLADDEQFF
TRBV2	TRBJ2-3	CASSETAPILRDTQYF
TRBV6-1	TRBJ2-5	CANSGGLQETQYF
TRBV9	TRBJ2-3	CASSVALSKLAGGKRATQYF
TRBV5-4	TRBJ2-1	CASSHDAGGTYNEQFF
TRBV19	TRBJ2-3	CASSILGQGPDTQYF
TRBV27	TRBJ2-1	CASSAPGQGISLNEQFF
TRBV5-6	TRBJ1-4	CASSLRMREKLFF
TRBV12-1	TRBJ1-6	CAIPVGTNSPLHF
TRBV7-4	TRBJ2-1	CASSPRGTSDYNEQFF
TRBV7-2	TRBJ2-3	CASSLVSTSGRGGDTQYF
TRBV7-9	TRBJ2-7	CASTERREASYEQYF
TRBV28	TRBJ2-3	CASSLFPDKGAGRKSTDTQYF
TRBV5-1	TRBJ1-3	CASSLRAGGDSGNTIYF
TRBV5-1	TRBJ2-2	CASSLDRGQNTGELFF
TRBV5-1	TRBJ2-3	CASSRTSGGTDTQYF
TRBV28	TRBJ1-3	CASSLLYQAHLSGSGNTIYF
TRBV5-1	TRBJ2-7	CASSPEGRSLSYEQYF
TRBV27	TRBJ2-7	CASRTRQDPREQYF
TRBV10-1	TRBJ1-4	CASSEPYEETNEKLFF
TRBV18	TRBJ2-1	CASSPRPVSPGLGDEQFF
TRBV14	TRBJ1-4	CASSQARTTFNEKLFF
TRBV15	TRBJ1-1	CATSSQREATEAFF
TRBV4-1	TRBJ1-1	CASSHTVHLKNTEAFF
TRBV4-2	TRBJ2-1	CASSQDLGSGGYSYNEQFF
TRBV11-3	TRBJ1-1	CASSLGDRGTEAFF
TRBV5-1	TRBJ2-7	CASSGGLAGNYEQYF
TRBV2	TRBJ2-5	CASSERWRESRETQYF
TRBV5-6	TRBJ2-7	CASSLGAGHEQYF
TRBV28	TRBJ2-3	CASTRTGGTDTQYF
TRBV30	TRBJ1-2	CAWRGIPGTNHGYTF
TRBV25-1	TRBJ2-5	CASSSGLAVQETQYF
TRBV7-9	TRBJ2-5	CASSSGLAGETQYF
TRBV4-1	TRBJ2-5	CASSQEDSHEETQYF
TRBV4-2	TRBJ1-2	CASSHRGPSNYGYTF
TRBV4-1	TRBJ1-5	CASSQDWGGGGNQPQHF
TRBV4-3	TRBJ2-1	CASSQVGLAGPYNEQFF
TRBV5-4	TRBJ1-4	CASSSPGQATNEKLFF
TRBV7-8	TRBJ2-7	CASSSFRGHEQYF